Described below is a single T cell receptor beta chain sequence and its context. The data are from a study of blood T cell repertoires in COVID-19. Study-wide background: The study drew acute and convalescent COVID-19 samples from the United States, Italy and Spain. In each case, the material was cDNA or gDNA derived from T cells, B-cell-depleted T cells, or PBMCs.

In the authors' methods: How many nucleated cells were present was estimated from reference gene primer amplification. The table came from immunoSEQ multiplex PCR; TCRdb's copy has only in-frame clones and leaves some out. The V and J calls and clone size were taken over from that table, and D and trimming were inferred from the DNA. Seen here are some 41,000 clones, roughly nine tenths observed once, and the top ten hold more than 5.5%. The CDR3 sequence is 14 residues long. V shed 5 bases and J shed 0 bases, with 11 bases lying between them. Germline CDR1 is LNHDA and CDR2 is SQIVND (reference sequence).

The source of this sequence is a human donor in a cohort sampled during active COVID-19. The J gene is TRBJ2-7, the V gene TRBV19, with D maybe TRBD2 (5 bases). Input material: peripheral blood. CDR3 sequence reads: CASSDTRDSYEQYF. CDR3 DNA: TGTGCCAGTAGTGATACTCGGGACTCCTACGAGCAGTACTTC.